This TCR beta chain came from a study of cytomegalovirus exposure and HLA in healthy donors listed by TCRdb under 2017. About the full investigation: According to an earlier analysis of 550 to 700 of the donors, some 180 million T cells yielded 95 million to 140 million unique TCR beta sequences and 276 Gb of sequence data. A few DR-DQ haplotypes were treated as single units for association and clustering because of strong linkage in the cohort. The study profiled the T cell repertoires of around 700 subjects by immunosequencing and related them to cytomegalovirus serostatus. Rather than using new phenotypic data, the later analysis identified candidate immune exposures from TCR beta sequences and from how often those sequences occurred across donors. Genome-wide SNP genotypes for about 65% of the roughly 700 donors were used in a later genetic analysis, which treated that subset as a discovery cohort. Approximately 300 gigabases of sequencing data and 75 million to 85 million unique TCR sequences made up an early release that covered several hundred HLA-typed donors. Every repertoire in the discovery cohort had been generated on one and the same sequencing platform. Among the roughly 380 genotyped donors, around 81% belonged to the genetic ancestry cluster associated with self-reported Caucasian donors. The number of typed donors differed by locus: about 620-640 for A, B, C, DRB1 and DQB1; some 500 for DQA1; fewer than 610 for DPA1; and some 450 for DPB1. An earlier analysis of a few hundred of the donors applied high-throughput TCR beta sequencing to assess whether each TCR beta V gene segment acted as functional or pseudogenic. A separate validation cohort of more than 100 different subjects was used in addition to the 666-subject first cohort. Across 398 genotyped donors of the cohort, an average of roughly 230,000 unique TCR beta nucleotide sequences per donor were sequenced, and 15% to 20% of those sequences were non-productive. The aim of the study was to test whether cataloging public T cell receptors could identify signatures of past pathogen exposure. A later analysis re-examined previously published TCR beta repertoires from over 500 donors and added high-resolution HLA genotyping to investigate patterns of TCR occurrence. Donor age, sex, ethnicity and CMV serostatus were collected together with the repertoire data. To predict cytomegalovirus infection status, the study combined high-throughput TCR immunosequencing, statistical association of individual TCRs with disease status, and machine learning. HLA typing covered class I and class II loci at four-digit resolution. General conclusions and limits of the study: According to the authors, the approach could potentially be generalized to other disease states and immunological phenotypes. This cohort had only TCR beta chains sequenced, and the lack of alpha or paired-chain data limited which features could be detected. In a later analysis, HLA-associated TCR beta chains were found to be more clonally expanded and to have lower generation probabilities than equally common non-associated chains. Most TCR sequences were observed very rarely across donors, whereas some public TCRs were present in many individuals. Linkage disequilibrium might explain the correlated functional status among segregating V segments, but an unknown experimental factor could not be excluded. The study listed 150 to 200 TCR beta chains as associated with cytomegalovirus. In an earlier analysis of several hundred of the donors, most TCR beta V segments were observed in productive rearrangements about 90% or about 30% of the time, broadly matching IMGT annotations. In both the original and validation cohorts, the classifier was reported to diagnose cytomegalovirus status with high specificity and sensitivity. The presence/absence analyses assumed that sequencing depth was roughly uniform across donors, and that assumption may not be true. A later analysis associated 15,000 to 20,000 TCR beta sequences with specific HLA alleles at a false discovery rate of 0.05. In a later analysis, most CMV-associated TCR beta chains were found to appear HLA-restricted, with HLA associations seemingly driven largely by CMV exposure. A further reported finding was that TCR beta sequences accurately predicted the HLA-A and HLA-B alleles for most subjects in the first cohort. Several of the top co-occurrence clusters appeared to be linked to parvovirus B19, influenza, CMV and Epstein-Barr virus, according to a later analysis. Immune exposure information for the cohort was limited to CMV serostatus. Assigning TCR associations to individual alleles was difficult when HLA alleles, especially DR and DQ, strongly co-occurred. Because some donors lacked HLA typing at each locus, the association tests relied only on the typed subset. Compared with the 666-donor mean, donors in an Asian-associated ancestry cluster had fewer N-insertions in productive TCRs, according to a later genetic analysis. In vitro tests confirmed that a few of the cytomegalovirus-associated TCR beta chains recognize cytomegalovirus antigens. A cluster of highly shared sequence variants was judged likely to represent a technical artifact of the sequencing pipeline. V-gene and J-gene trimming of TCR beta chains was associated with a missense DCLRE1C variant in a later genetic analysis, and the association was replicated in an independent cohort. The earlier analysis of about 600 of the donors excluded 15 to 20 rarely observed V segments, including chromosome 9 orphons, because counts were too low. A later analysis found that TCR association rates varied across HLA loci, with DRB1 alleles showing the most associated TCRs and HLA-C alleles the fewest. Because the 87-base-pair reads could not distinguish some IMGT-functional V segments, including TRBV6-2 and TRBV6-3, those segments were excluded.

CDR3 length: 15 amino acids, cysteine to phenylalanine. Kept here is only the CDR3 DNA, which spans 45 bases and is read in frame from base 1. CDR1 and CDR2 were assigned from the germline V gene as SQVTM and ANQGSEA. At the junction V is shortened by 7 bases and J by 0 bases, with 16 bases in between. In total, approximately 690 healthy bone marrow donors made up the cohort. At the time of sampling, every cohort member was nominally healthy, though immune exposures that went unrecorded were likely present. The donor tested CMV seropositive and was one of the 289 seropositive cohort members. Every donor gave a peripheral blood sample, and the peripheral blood mononuclear cells from that sample were used for TCR beta sequencing. The Qiagen DNeasy Blood Extraction Kit was used to extract genomic DNA from the blood cell samples. Concerning this clone itself: Its antigen remains undetermined. Base qualities are missing; no much larger clone stands one base away.

To prepare the library, the immunoSEQ multiplex PCR assay was applied. The multiplex PCR relied on a mix of 60 forward primers for TCR Vbeta segments and 13 reverse primers for TCR Jbeta segments. The CDR3 region of rearranged TCR beta genes was amplified from genomic DNA by a multiplex PCR assay. Amplified TCR beta libraries were sequenced as 87-base-pair reads on the Illumina HiSeq System. The original methods were these. Across the roughly 600 repertoires, a later analysis counted about 81 million unique TCR beta chains, around 11 million of which were shared by at least two donors. Raw reads were error-corrected and collapsed into unique sequences by a nearest-neighbor algorithm in which closely related sequences were merged to remove PCR and sequencing errors. To assign V, D and J gene segments, CDR3 sequences were aligned to IMGT reference sequences. For a sequence to be retained, at least a six-nucleotide match to both a V gene segment and a J gene segment was required. A rearrangement was called productive if the CDR3 had no stop codons and remained in frame with V and J, and every other rearrangement was called non-productive. Following IMGT convention, CDR3 was defined as the stretch from the second conserved V-encoded cysteine to the conserved J-encoded phenylalanine. The earlier analysis of about 500 of the donors excluded sequences that lacked an unambiguous match to a single V gene segment. In an earlier analysis of about 590 of the donors, a V segment was called functional when productive rearrangements were above 56.7%, and segregating when the standard deviation between donors exceeded 5%. To diagnose cytomegalovirus status from the catalog of TCR beta chain sequences, a statistical classification framework was built. In a later analysis, V and J genes were assigned by comparing TCR nucleotide sequences against IMGT/GENE-DB human TR gene sequences. A later analysis assigned CDR3 sequences and most-parsimonious VDJ recombination scenarios with the TCRdist pipeline. In a later analysis, each TCR beta chain was defined by its CDR3 amino acid sequence together with its V-gene family, and reads without a unique V-gene family were excluded. In a later analysis, some 600 highly shared, low-generation-probability nucleotide sequences were removed to address suspected cross-contamination and a sequencing artifact. A later analysis calculated a clonal expansion index for each public chain from normalized within-repertoire ranks of inferred template counts. In a later analysis, generation probabilities were computed using a VDJ recombination model fitted to out-of-frame rearrangements, and the results were checked against IGoR. A later analysis scored TCR-TCR, TCR-HLA and TCR-CMV co-occurrence with hypergeometric tests, applying a repertoire-size bias correction to TCR pairs. In a later analysis, false discovery rates were estimated by permuting HLA or CMV assignments 20 times. In a later analysis, co-occurring TCRs were grouped using DBSCAN, and TCRdist sequence similarity was added for clustering within HLA-allele-positive subsets. For co-occurrence clustering, repertoires with fewer than 30,000 or more than 120,000 public chains were excluded, along with several repertoires with anomalous nucleotide sharing. TCRdb carries this immuneACCESS record with in-frame sequences only. Its versions omit some clonotypes, under half of them owing to an unresolved V gene in the studies checked, with the rest unexplained. Clone size and the V and J calls come from that table; the DNA yielded D and trimming. In this sample the table shows about 170,000 clones, about four fifths of which occur a single time. Of the sample, 6% to 7.5% is held by the ten largest clones.

This sequence uses TRBV29-1 and TRBJ2-1, with the D gene not confidently named. Sequenced input: PBMCs. This clonotype originated in a young man in good health and CMV-seropositive. CDR3 region: CSAHDISGSYNEQFF. The nucleotides read TGCAGCGCCCACGACATCTCCGGCTCCTACAATGAGCAGTTCTTC.